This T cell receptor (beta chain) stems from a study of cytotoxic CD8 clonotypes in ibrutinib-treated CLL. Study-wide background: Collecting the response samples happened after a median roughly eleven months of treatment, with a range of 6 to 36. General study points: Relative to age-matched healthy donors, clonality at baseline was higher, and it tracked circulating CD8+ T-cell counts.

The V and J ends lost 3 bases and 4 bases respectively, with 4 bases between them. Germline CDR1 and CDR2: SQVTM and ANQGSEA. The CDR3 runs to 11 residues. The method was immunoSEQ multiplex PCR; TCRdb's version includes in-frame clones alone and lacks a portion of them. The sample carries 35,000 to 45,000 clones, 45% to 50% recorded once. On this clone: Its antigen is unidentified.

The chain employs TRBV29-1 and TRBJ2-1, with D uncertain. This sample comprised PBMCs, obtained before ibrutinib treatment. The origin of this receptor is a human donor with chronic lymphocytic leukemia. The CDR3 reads CSVDRYNEQFF. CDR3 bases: TGCAGCGTTGACAGGTACAATGAGCAGTTCTTC.